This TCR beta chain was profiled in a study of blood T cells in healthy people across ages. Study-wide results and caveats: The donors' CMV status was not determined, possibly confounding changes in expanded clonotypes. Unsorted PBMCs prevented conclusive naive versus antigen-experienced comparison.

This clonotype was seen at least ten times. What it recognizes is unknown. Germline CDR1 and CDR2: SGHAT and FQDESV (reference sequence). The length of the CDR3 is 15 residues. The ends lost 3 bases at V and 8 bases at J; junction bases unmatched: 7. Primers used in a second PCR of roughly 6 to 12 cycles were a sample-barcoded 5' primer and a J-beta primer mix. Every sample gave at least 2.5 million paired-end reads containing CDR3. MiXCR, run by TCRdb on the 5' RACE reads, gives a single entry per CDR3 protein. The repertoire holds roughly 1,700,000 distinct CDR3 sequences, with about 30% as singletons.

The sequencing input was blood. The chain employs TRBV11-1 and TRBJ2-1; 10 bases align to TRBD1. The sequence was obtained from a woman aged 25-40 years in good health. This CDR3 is CASSFFGQGEYEQFF. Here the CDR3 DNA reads TGTGCCAGCAGCTTCTTTGGACAGGGGGAGTATGAGCAGTTCTTC.